Each of the 8 T cell receptor beta chains below was sequenced from the same sample in a study of PD-L1 blockade in urothelial cancer. Assay used: immunoSEQ multiplex PCR; TCRdb lists only in-frame clones, some missing. The sample contains 85,000 to 130,000 clones, about 90% of which appear only once. Sequenced material: PBMCs, taken around atezolizumab (anti-PD-L1) treatment. Every receptor here comes from an elderly woman with urothelial cancer.

The V call is TRBV2, the J call TRBJ2-7, with TRBD2 matching 13 bases. The CDR3 is 14 amino acids. V lost 6 bases and J lost 11; bases outside the gene matches: 10. From germline, CDR1 is SNHLY and CDR2 FYNNEI. CDR3 sequence (DNA): TGTGCCAGCAGGAGTCGGACTAGCGGGAGCGGAAAGTACTTC. Translating it yields CASRSRTSGSGKYF.

V is TRBV5-1 and J is TRBJ1-5; D not resolved. Germline CDR1 is SGHRS and CDR2 is YFSETQ. Trimming took 2 bases from V and 1 from J, leaving 7 bases between them. This CDR3 comprises 14 residues. The CDR3 is CASSFGESNQPQHF. The CDR3 DNA follows: TGCGCCAGCAGCTTCGGGGAGAGCAATCAGCCCCAGCATTTT. Looking up the rest from reference TRBV5-1 and TRBJ1-5 gives the full variable domain: KAGVTQTPRYLIKTRGQQVTLSCSPISGHRSVSWYQQTPGQGLQFLFEYFSETQRNKGNFPGRFSGRQFSNSRSEMNVSTLELGDSALYLCASSFGESNQPQHFGDGTRLSIL.

The gene calls are TRBV27 and TRBJ2-7; the D is unclear. Trimming removed 2 bases from V and 4 bases from J, with 9 bases in between. The germline V gene has CDR1 MNHEY and CDR2 SMNVEV (reference sequence). CDR3 length: 13 amino acids. In nucleotides, the CDR3 is TGTGCCAGCAGTTTACACGGTCAATACGAGCAGTACTTC. Amino acid sequence: CASSLHGQYEQYF.

The rearrangement uses TRBV18 and TRBJ2-2; a weak D match, TRBD1 (5 bases). Germline CDR1 reads KGHSH; CDR2 reads LQKENI. CDR3 length equals 16 residues. V shed 0 bases and J shed 6 bases, with 14 bases lying between them. DNA of the CDR3: TGTGCCAGCTCACCACCAGGGGCAATAAGACCCGGGGAGCTGTTTTTT. Its protein product is CASSPPGAIRPGELFF.

The chain carries TRBV9 and TRBJ2-3, with TRBD2 identical over 7 bases. The germline V gene has CDR1 SGDLS and CDR2 YYNGEE. J lost 4 bases, V lost 4 bases, and 9 bases had no gene match. The CDR3 extends over 15 amino acids. CDR3 DNA sequence: TGTGCCAGCAGCTCCCTGGGCGGGAGATCAGATACGCAGTATTTT. Its protein product is CASSSLGGRSDTQYF.

This chain joins TRBV14 and TRBJ2-1, with 8 bases identical to TRBD1. Germline values: CDR1 SGHDN, CDR2 FVKESK. V was pared by 1 base and J by 7 bases, with 6 bases of the junction left unmatched. The CDR3 sequence is 15 residues long. CDR3: CASSQVGQGANEQFF. In DNA, the CDR3 is TGTGCCAGCAGCCAAGTGGGCCAGGGGGCGAATGAGCAGTTCTTC.

The chain has TRBV4-1 and TRBJ2-7, with 10 bases that match TRBD2. This CDR3 is 16 amino acids long. Germline values: CDR1 MGHRA, CDR2 YSYEKL. After removal of 0 bases from V and 2 bases from J, the junction contained 4 bases not matched to a gene. The chain's CDR3 is CASSQDPSGRAYEQYF. In nucleotides, the CDR3 is TGCGCCAGCAGCCAAGATCCCAGCGGGAGGGCCTACGAGCAGTACTTC.

This clone was counted once. V is TRBV6-1 and J is TRBJ1-5; TRBD1 matches 8 bases. CDR3 length: 15 amino acids. Trimming took 4 bases from V and 6 from J; bases not matched to a gene: 8. CDR1 is MNHNS and CDR2 is SASEGT in the germline V gene. CDR3 sequence reads: CASSGGAGGSQPQHF. CDR3 sequence (DNA): TGTGCCAGCAGTGGGGGGGCAGGGGGCTCTCAGCCCCAGCATTTT.